This entry lists 14 T cell receptor beta chains sequenced from one sample in a study of blood T cell repertoires in COVID-19. Libraries were prepared by immunoSEQ multiplex PCR; TCRdb keeps only in-frame clonotypes and omits some of them. The data hold more than 85,000 clones, with 80% to 95% observed a single time. The sequenced sample consisted of peripheral blood. These receptors all stem from a woman in her 50s with COVID-19, enrolled during active disease.

The genes are TRBV19 and TRBJ1-5; weak D call: TRBD1 (6 bases). The CDR3 length is 15 residues. With 3 bases removed from V and 6 bases from J, the gap between germline ends came to 15 bases. Germline loops: CDR1 LNHDA, CDR2 SQIVND (reference sequence). The CDR3 bases are TGTGCCAGTAGTATTATCGTAAGGGGGATTCAGCCCCAGCATTTT. Translation gives CASSIIVRGIQPQHF. The complete variable domain, with remaining parts taken from reference TRBV19 and TRBJ1-5, reads DGGITQSPKYLFRKEGQNVTLSCEQNLNHDAMYWYRQDPGQGLRLIYYSQIVNDFQKGDIAEGYSVSREKKESFPLTVTSAQKNPTAFYLCASSIIVRGIQPQHFGDGTRLSIL.

There are a few counts of this clone. CDR3 in amino acids: CASHQGGWDTEAFF. The CDR3 nucleotides are TGTGCCTCCCACCAGGGCGGTTGGGACACTGAAGCTTTCTTT. The chain links TRBV27 to TRBJ1-1; D may be TRBD1 (5 bases). With 11 bases removed from V and 3 bases from J, the gap between germline ends came to 19 bases. This CDR3 comprises 14 residues. Germline V gives CDR1 MNHEY, CDR2 SMNVEV (reference sequence).

This rearrangement joins TRBV5-4 to TRBJ2-1; a possible D gene is TRBD1 (5 bases). Deletions cut 0 bases from V and 0 bases from J, with 7 bases between. The CDR3 sequence is 15 residues long. Germline values: CDR1 SGHNT, CDR2 YYREEE (reference sequence). CDR3 region: CASSLEGNSYNEQFF. Written as DNA, the CDR3 is TGTGCCAGCAGCTTGGAGGGGAACTCCTACAATGAGCAGTTCTTC.

The chain is built from TRBV13 and TRBJ1-6; D is possibly TRBD1 (5 bases). V lost 5 bases to trimming and J lost 7 bases, with 18 bases between them. CDR3 length: 16 residues. Germline V gene lookup returns CDR1 PRHDT and CDR2 FYEKMQ (reference sequence). CDR3 in DNA: TGTGCCAGCAGCCCAAACACAGGCTCGAGGAATTCACCCCTCCACTTT. Its protein is CASSPNTGSRNSPLHF.

The chain joins TRBV28 to TRBJ1-1; tentative D call: TRBD1 (5 bases). CDR3 length: 14 amino acids. Trimming took 5 bases from V and 1 from J, leaving 11 bases between them. CDR1 and CDR2 from the germline V gene are MDHEN and SYDVKM. The CDR3: CASSILRGNTEAFF. CDR3 bases: TGTGCCAGCAGTATCCTTAGGGGGAACACTGAAGCTTTCTTT.

The chain combines TRBV28 with TRBJ2-7, with 8 positions matching TRBD1. Unmatched junction bases numbered 10, after V lost 8 bases and J lost 4 bases. This CDR3 has 14 amino acids. Germline V gene lookup returns CDR1 MDHEN and CDR2 SYDVKM. As DNA, the CDR3 is TGTGCCAGCGGGGGACAGGTGGGTCGGTACGAGCAGTACGTC. It codes for CASGGQVGRYEQYV.

The chain has TRBV11-2 and TRBJ1-2; D call uncertain. CDR3 length equals 12 residues. Germline V CDR1 and CDR2: SGHAT, FQNNGV. The V end lost 2 bases, the J end lost 2 bases, and 3 bases lay between the germline ends. CDR3 bases: TGTGCCAGCAGCTTAACAAACTATGGCTACACCTTC. It yields the protein CASSLTNYGYTF.

The chain couples TRBV27 to TRBJ2-7; 12 bases fit TRBD1. The CDR3 covers 17 residues. After removal of 3 bases from V and 2 bases from J, the junction contained 8 bases not matched to a gene. CDR1 is MNHEY, CDR2 SMNVEV, per germline (reference sequence). This chain's CDR3 is CASSFRGTGGLTYEQYF. Written as DNA, the CDR3 is TGTGCCAGCAGTTTCAGAGGGACAGGGGGCCTCACCTACGAGCAGTACTTC.

This chain joins TRBV5-8 and TRBJ2-2; D perhaps matches TRBD1 (6 bases). Trimming took 4 bases from V and 4 from J, leaving 14 bases between them. The germline CDR1 and CDR2 sequences are SGHTS and YDEGEE. The CDR3 extends over 15 amino acids. In DNA form, the CDR3 reads TGTGCCAGCAGCCCCGACAGGTTAGGCACCGGGGAGCTGTTTTTT. Translating gives CASSPDRLGTGELFF.

The chain joins TRBV4-1 to TRBJ1-1; D unclear. This CDR3 contains 14 residues. The germline gives CDR1 MGHRA, CDR2 YSYEKL. The V gene lost 2 bases and the J gene lost 4 bases, with 11 bases spanning the gap. Here the CDR3 DNA reads TGCGCCAGCAGCCAAACTATGTCGGGCACTGAAGCTTTCTTT. Translated, it gives CASSQTMSGTEAFF.

The chain is built from TRBV7-2 and TRBJ2-3; 9 bases map to TRBD2. The CDR3 has 12 residues. With V trimmed by 3 bases and J by 9 bases, 1 base remained unmatched. Germline CDR1 is SGHTA and CDR2 is FQGNSA. CDR3 region: CASSLRGGTQYF. The CDR3 nucleotides read TGTGCCAGCAGCTTGCGGGGGGGGACGCAGTATTTT.

This chain links TRBV12-5 with TRBJ1-5; 8 bases line up with TRBD1. The CDR3 extends over 17 amino acids. Germline-derived CDR1 and CDR2 are LGHNT and FRNRAP. V gave up 2 bases and J gave up 3 bases; unmatched junction bases: 9. The CDR3: CASGLIIGTGNNQPQHF. The CDR3 nucleotides read TGTGCTAGTGGTTTGATAATCGGGACAGGTAACAATCAGCCCCAGCATTTT. The full variable domain, rest sourced from reference TRBV12-5 and TRBJ1-5, is DARVTQTPRHKVTEMGQEVTMRCQPILGHNTVFWYRQTMMQGLELLAYFRNRAPLDDSGMPKDRFSAEMPDATLATLKIQPSEPRDSAVYFCASGLIIGTGNNQPQHFGDGTRLSIL.

The V call is TRBV11-2, the J call TRBJ2-7; maybe TRBD2 (6 bases). The CDR3 consists of 14 residues. Germline assignment: CDR1 SGHAT and CDR2 FQNNGV. The V end lost 5 bases, the J end lost 6 bases, and 17 bases lay between the germline ends. The CDR3 loop reads CASSPGLGGSEQYF. The CDR3 region has the DNA TGTGCCAGCAGCCCCGGCCTCGGGGGAAGCGAGCAGTACTTC.

V and J are TRBV19 and TRBJ1-3; D call uncertain. The V end was cut by 6 bases, the J end by 8 bases, with 5 bases between. The CDR3 runs to 10 residues. The germline CDR1 and CDR2 sequences are LNHDA and SQIVND (reference sequence). The CDR3 loop reads CASSPHTIYF. CDR3 DNA sequence: TGTGCCAGTAGCCCTCACACCATATATTTT.